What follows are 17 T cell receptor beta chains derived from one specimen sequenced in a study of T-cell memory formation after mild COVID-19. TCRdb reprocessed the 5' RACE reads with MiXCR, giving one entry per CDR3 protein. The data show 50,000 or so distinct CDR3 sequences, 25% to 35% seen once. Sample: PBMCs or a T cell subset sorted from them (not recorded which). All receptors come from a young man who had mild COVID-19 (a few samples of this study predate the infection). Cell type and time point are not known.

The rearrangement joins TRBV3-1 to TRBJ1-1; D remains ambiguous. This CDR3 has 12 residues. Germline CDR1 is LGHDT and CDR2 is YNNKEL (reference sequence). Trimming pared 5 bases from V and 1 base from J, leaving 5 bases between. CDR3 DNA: TGTGCCAGCAGCGAACAGAACACTGAAGCTTTCTTT. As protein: CASSEQNTEAFF.

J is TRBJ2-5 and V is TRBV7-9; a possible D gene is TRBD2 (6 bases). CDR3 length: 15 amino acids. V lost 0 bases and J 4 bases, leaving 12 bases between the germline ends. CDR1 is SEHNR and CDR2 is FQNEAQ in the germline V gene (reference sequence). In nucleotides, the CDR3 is TGTGCCAGCAGCTTAGCGTCACTGGGGGGAGAGACCCAGTACTTC. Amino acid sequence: CASSLASLGGETQYF.

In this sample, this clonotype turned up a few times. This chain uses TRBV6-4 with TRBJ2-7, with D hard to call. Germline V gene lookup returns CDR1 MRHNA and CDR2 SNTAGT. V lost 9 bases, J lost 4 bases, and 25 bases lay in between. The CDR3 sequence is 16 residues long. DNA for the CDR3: TGTGCCAGGAGAGACGGAACGTCAGACAAAGAGTACGAGCAGTACGTC. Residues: CARRDGTSDKEYEQYV.

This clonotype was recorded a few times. CDR3 nucleotides: TGCAGCGTTGATGGGTGGGGCAGCACAGATACGCAGTATTTT. Its protein is CSVDGWGSTDTQYF. This chain links TRBV29-1 with TRBJ2-3; D is possibly TRBD1 (5 bases). Germline lookup yields CDR1 SQVTM and CDR2 ANQGSEA. V was cut by 3 bases and J by 0 bases, with 10 bases left in between. This CDR3 contains 14 residues.

DNA for the CDR3: TGCAGCGTCGACCGGGCTAGCGGGGGTTCACAAGAGACCCAGTACTTC. Translated, it gives CSVDRASGGSQETQYF. The chain combines TRBV29-1 with TRBJ2-5, with 10 positions matching TRBD2. V lost 6 bases and J lost 2; bases outside the gene matches: 12. The length of the CDR3 is 16 residues. Germline loops: CDR1 SQVTM, CDR2 ANQGSEA.

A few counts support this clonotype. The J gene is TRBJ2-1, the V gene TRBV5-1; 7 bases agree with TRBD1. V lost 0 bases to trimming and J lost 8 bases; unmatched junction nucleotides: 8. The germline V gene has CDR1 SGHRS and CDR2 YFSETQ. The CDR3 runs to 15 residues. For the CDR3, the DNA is TGCGCCAGCAGCTTGGCCAAGGGGGCAAGGGATGAGCAGTTCTTC. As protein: CASSLAKGARDEQFF.

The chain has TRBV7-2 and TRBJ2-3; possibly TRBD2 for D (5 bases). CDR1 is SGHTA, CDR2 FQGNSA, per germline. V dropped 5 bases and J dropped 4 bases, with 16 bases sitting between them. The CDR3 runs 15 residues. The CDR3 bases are TGTGCCAGCAGCCGAACGTCGGGGATGGCAGATACGCAGTATTTT. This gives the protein CASSRTSGMADTQYF.

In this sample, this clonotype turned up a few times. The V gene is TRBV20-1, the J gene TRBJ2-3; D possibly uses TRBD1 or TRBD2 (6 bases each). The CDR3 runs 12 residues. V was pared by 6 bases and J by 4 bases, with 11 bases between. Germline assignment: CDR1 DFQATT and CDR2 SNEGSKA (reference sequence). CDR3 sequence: CSARGVADTQYF. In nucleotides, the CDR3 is TGCAGTGCAAGGGGGGTCGCAGATACGCAGTATTTT.

The CDR3 spells CASSPQDSISYEKLFF. DNA of the CDR3: TGTGCCAGCAGCCCCCAGGACAGCATCTCTTATGAAAAACTGTTTTTT. The rearrangement links TRBV7-9 to TRBJ1-4, with D perhaps matching TRBD1 (6 bases). The V gene lost 5 bases and the J gene lost 6 bases, with 19 bases spanning the gap. The CDR3 is made up of 16 amino acids. In germline, CDR1 is SEHNR, CDR2 FQNEAQ (reference sequence).

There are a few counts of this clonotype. Here the CDR3 reads CASSPGGQEETQYF. Written as DNA, the CDR3 is TGTGCCAGCTCACCAGGGGGACAGGAAGAGACCCAGTACTTC. This chain uses TRBV18 with TRBJ2-5; the match to TRBD1 covers 8 bases. V trimming: 2 bases; J trimming: 3 bases; junction bases outside the gene matches: 2. Germline loops: CDR1 KGHSH, CDR2 LQKENI. This CDR3 contains 14 residues.

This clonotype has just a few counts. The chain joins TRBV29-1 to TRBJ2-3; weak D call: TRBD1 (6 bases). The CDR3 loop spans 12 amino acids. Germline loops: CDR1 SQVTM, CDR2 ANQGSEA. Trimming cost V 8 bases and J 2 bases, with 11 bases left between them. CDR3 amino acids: CSLDSHTDTQYF. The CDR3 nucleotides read TGCAGCCTGGACAGCCACACAGATACGCAGTATTTT.

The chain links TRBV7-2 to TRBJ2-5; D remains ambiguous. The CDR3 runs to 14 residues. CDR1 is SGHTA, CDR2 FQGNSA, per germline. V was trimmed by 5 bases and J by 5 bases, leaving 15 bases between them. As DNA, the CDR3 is TGTGCCAGCAGCCCCTCAACGGTCGGGGAGACCCAGTACTTC. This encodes CASSPSTVGETQYF.

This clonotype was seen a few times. CDR3 nucleotide sequence: TGTGCCAGCAGCCTGTCGTGGGGTTTCGAGACCCAGTACTTC. Translated: CASSLSWGFETQYF. The chain uses TRBV7-2 and TRBJ2-5; D gene unclear. V was clipped by 5 bases and J by 5 bases, with 15 bases between them. Per the germline V gene, CDR1 is SGHTA and CDR2 is FQGNSA. The CDR3 extends over 14 amino acids.

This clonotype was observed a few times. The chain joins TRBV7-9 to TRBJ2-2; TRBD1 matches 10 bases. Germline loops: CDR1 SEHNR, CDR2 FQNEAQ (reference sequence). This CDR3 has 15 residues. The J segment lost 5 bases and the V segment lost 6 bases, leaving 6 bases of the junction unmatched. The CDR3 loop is CASRPTGGETGELFF. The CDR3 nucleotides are TGTGCCAGCAGACCGACAGGGGGCGAGACCGGGGAGCTGTTTTTT.

The CDR3 DNA follows: TGTGCCAGCAGCCCCCAAACGGGACAGCGCTACGAGCAGTACTTC. Amino acid sequence: CASSPQTGQRYEQYF. The chain is built from TRBV9 and TRBJ2-7; TRBD1 matches at 7 bases. Looked up from germline, CDR1 is SGDLS and CDR2 is YYNGEE. The V segment lost 4 bases and the J segment 3 bases; nucleotides outside the gene matches: 10. The CDR3 sequence is 15 residues long.

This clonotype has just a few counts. The DNA of the CDR3 is TGTGCCTGGAGTCCCCCGGGACAGGGAAACACCGGGGAGCTGTTTTTT. Its protein product is CAWSPPGQGNTGELFF. The rearrangement links TRBV30 to TRBJ2-2; 9 bases agree with TRBD1. The CDR3 runs 16 residues. Germline V gene lookup returns CDR1 GTSNPN and CDR2 SVGIG (reference sequence). Trimming took 2 bases from V and 2 from J; bases not matched to a gene: 6.

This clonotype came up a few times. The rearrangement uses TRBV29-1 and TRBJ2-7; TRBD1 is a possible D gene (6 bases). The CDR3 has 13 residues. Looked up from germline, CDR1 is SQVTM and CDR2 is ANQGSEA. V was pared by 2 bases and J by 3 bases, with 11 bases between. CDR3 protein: CSVELTDSYEQYF. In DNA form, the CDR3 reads TGCAGCGTTGAATTGACGGACAGCTACGAGCAGTACTTC.